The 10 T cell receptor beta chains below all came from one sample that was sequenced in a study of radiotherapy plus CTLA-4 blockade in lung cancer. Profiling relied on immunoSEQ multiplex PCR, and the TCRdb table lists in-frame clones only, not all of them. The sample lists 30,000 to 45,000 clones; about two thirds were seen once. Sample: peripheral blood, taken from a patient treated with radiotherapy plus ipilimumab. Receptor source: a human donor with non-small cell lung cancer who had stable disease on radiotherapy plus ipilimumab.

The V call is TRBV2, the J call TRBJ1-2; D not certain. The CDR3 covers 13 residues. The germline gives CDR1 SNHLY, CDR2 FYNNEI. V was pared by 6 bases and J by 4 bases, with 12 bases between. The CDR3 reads CASRFEGVYGYTF. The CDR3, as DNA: TGTGCCAGCAGATTTGAGGGTGTCTATGGCTACACCTTC.

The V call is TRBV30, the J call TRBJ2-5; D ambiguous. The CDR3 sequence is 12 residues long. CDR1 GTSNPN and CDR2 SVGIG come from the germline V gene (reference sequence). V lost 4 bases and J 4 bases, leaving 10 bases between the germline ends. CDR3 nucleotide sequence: TGTGCCTGGAAGTACCCGGTAGAGACCCAGTACTTC. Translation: CAWKYPVETQYF. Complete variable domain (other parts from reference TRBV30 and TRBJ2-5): SQTIHQWPATLVQPVGSPLSLECTVEGTSNPNLYWYRQAAGRGLQLLFYSVGIGQISSEVPQNLSASRPQDRQFILSSKKLLLSDSGFYLCAWKYPVETQYFGPGTRLLVL.

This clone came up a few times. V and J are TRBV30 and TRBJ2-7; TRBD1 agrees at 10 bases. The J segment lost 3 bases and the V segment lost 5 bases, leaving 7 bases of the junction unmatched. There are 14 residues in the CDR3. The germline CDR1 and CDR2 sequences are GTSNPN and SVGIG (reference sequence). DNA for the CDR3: TGTGCCTGGGGGACAGGGGTACCTAACTACGAGCAGTACTTC. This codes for CAWGTGVPNYEQYF.

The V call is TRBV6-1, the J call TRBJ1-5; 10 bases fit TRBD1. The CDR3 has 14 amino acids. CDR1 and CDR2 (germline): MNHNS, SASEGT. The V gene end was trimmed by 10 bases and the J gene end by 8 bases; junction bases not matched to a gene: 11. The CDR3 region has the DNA TGTGCCACCACCTGGGACAGGGGTGATGAGCCCCAGCATTTT. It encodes CATTWDRGDEPQHF.

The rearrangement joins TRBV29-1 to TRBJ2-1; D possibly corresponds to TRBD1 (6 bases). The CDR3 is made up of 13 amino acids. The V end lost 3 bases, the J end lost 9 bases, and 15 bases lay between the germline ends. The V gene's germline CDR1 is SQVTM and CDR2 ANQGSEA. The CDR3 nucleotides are TGCAGCGTTGATCTCACTGGGGGCTTTGAGCAGTTCTTC. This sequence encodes CSVDLTGGFEQFF.

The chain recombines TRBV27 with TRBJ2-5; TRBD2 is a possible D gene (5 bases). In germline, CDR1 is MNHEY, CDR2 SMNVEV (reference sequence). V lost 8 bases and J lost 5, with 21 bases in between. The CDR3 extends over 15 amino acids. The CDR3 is CASQGYTGKRETQYF. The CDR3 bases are TGTGCCAGCCAAGGGTATACGGGGAAACGGGAGACCCAGTACTTC.

The CDR3 loop is CASRDSGQGAGYGYTF. The CDR3 DNA is TGTGCCAGCAGAGATTCGGGACAGGGGGCAGGCTATGGCTACACCTTC. The chain links TRBV6-6 to TRBJ1-2; 12 bases are a match to TRBD1. Germline trimming cut 6 bases from V and 4 bases from J; bases unmatched to any gene: 9. The CDR3 length is 16 residues. The germline V gene has CDR1 MNHNY and CDR2 SVGAGI (reference sequence).

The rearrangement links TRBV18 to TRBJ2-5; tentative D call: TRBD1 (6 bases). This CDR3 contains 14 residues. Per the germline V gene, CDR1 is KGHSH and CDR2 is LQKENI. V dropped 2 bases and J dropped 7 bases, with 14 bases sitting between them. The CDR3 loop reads CASSPMGADTTQYF. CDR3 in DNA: TGTGCCAGCTCACCAATGGGGGCCGACACGACCCAGTACTTC.

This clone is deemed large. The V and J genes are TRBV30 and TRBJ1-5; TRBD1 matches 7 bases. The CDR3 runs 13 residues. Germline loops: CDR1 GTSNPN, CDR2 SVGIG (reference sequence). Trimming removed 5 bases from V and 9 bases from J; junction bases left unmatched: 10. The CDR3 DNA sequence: TGTGCCTGGGGGGACAGTCCTGGTTCGCCCCAGCATTTT. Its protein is CAWGDSPGSPQHF. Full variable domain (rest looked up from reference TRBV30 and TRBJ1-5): SQTIHQWPATLVQPVGSPLSLECTVEGTSNPNLYWYRQAAGRGLQLLFYSVGIGQISSEVPQNLSASRPQDRQFILSSKKLLLSDSGFYLCAWGDSPGSPQHFGDGTRLSIL.

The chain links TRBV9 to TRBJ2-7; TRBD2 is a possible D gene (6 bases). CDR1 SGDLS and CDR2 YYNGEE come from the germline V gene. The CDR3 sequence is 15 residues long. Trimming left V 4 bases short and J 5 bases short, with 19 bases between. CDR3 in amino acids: CASSPGGVPLNEQYF. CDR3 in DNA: TGTGCCAGCAGCCCCGGAGGGGTCCCCCTCAACGAGCAGTACTTC.